A selection of T cell receptor beta chains follows, all from one sample in a study of human T cells and chemical hapten exposure. Each CDR3 protein is one row after TCRdb ran MiXCR on the RACE reads. This table has around 120,000 distinct CDR3 sequences, around an eighth appearing once. The sequencing used whole blood, collected in connection with sensitization to the hapten diphenylcyclopropenone (DPC). These receptors all stem from a woman younger than 30 with alopecia areata. Some clones in this sample may be carry-over from other donors' samples. Both conserved end residues are part of each CDR3.

v_call cdr3_aa
TRBV27 CASSLLAGGTSTDTQYF
TRBV9 CASSASGPVRADTQYF
TRBV20-1 CSARVVGADTQYF
TRBV7-7 CASSLAGTSGTQYF
TRBV19 CASSLAPSYEQYF
TRBV7-8 CASSSVTRSSNQPQHF
TRBV18 CASSSDRVGNQPQHF
TRBV20-1 CSARDPIAGAQETQYF
TRBV29-1 CSIRDRTSEQFF
TRBV5-4 CASSLRTGYNSPLHF
TRBV7-3 CASSLYKDTQYF
TRBV27 CASSLVAGGSYEQYF
TRBV2 CASSPRGRRWDTEAFF
TRBV10-1 CASTRKAGGDNEQFF
TRBV30 CAWSVGGSLSEQHF
TRBV5-6 CASSLQGSPDTQYF